This T cell receptor (beta chain) was found in a study of cytomegalovirus exposure and HLA in healthy donors. Study-wide context: HLA-typed donors contributed some 77 million unique TCRs, which were held in an early data release.

Notes on this clone: Antigen unknown.

Whole-study findings and limits: Information on immune exposure was restricted to one variable (CMV serostatus). Some segments of the V type, notably TRBV6-2 and TRBV6-3, were excluded as indistinguishable. In a later analysis, across HLA loci, associated TCR counts were highest for DRB1, lowest for HLA-C.

Trimming at V came to 3 bases and at J to 3 bases, leaving 4 bases not matched to a gene. The CDR3 is 14 amino acids. The germline gives CDR1 SEHNR, CDR2 FQNEAQ (reference sequence). The PCR used 60 Vbeta and 13 Jbeta primers. The table came from immunoSEQ multiplex PCR; TCRdb's copy has only in-frame clones and leaves some out. The top ten clones hold roughly 1.1% of a sample with some 150,000 clones, approximately 79% of them seen once. The clonotype was recovered from a male donor in good health and CMV-seronegative. The chain joins TRBV7-9 to TRBJ1-2; 7 bases match TRBD1. Sequenced: PBMCs. The CDR3 protein is CASSLRGGDYGYTF. In nucleotides, the CDR3 is TGTGCCAGCAGCTTGAGAGGGGGCGACTATGGCTACACCTTC. Complete variable domain (other parts from reference TRBV7-9 and TRBJ1-2): DTGVSQNPRHKITKRGQNVTFRCDPISEHNRLYWYRQTLGQGPEFLTYFQNEAQLEKSRLLSDRFSAERPKGSFSTLEIQRTEQGDSAMYLCASSLRGGDYGYTFGSGTRLTVV.